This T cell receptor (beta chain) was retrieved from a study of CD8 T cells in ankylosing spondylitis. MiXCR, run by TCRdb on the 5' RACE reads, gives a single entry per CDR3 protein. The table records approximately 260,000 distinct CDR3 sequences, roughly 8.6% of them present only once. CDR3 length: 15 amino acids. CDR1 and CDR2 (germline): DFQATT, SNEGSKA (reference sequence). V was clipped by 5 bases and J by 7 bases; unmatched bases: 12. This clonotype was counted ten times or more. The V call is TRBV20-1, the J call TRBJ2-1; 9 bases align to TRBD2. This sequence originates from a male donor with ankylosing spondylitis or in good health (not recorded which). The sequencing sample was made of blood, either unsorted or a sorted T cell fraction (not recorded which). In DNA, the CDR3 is TGCAGTGCTCCCGGCTGGCGGGAGGGCCGAAATGAGCAGTTCTTC. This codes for CSAPGWREGRNEQFF.